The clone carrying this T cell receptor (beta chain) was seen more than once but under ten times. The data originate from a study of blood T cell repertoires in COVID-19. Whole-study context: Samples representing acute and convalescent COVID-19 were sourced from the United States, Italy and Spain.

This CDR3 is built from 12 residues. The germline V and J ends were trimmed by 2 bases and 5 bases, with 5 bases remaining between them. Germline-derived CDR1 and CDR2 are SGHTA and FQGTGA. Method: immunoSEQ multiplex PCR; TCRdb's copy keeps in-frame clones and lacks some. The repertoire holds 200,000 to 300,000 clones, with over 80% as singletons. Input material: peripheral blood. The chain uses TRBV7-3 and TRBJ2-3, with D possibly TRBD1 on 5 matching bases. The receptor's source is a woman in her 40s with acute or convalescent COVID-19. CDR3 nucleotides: TGTGCCAGCAGCTTACAGGGAGATACGCAGTATTTT. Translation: CASSLQGDTQYF.